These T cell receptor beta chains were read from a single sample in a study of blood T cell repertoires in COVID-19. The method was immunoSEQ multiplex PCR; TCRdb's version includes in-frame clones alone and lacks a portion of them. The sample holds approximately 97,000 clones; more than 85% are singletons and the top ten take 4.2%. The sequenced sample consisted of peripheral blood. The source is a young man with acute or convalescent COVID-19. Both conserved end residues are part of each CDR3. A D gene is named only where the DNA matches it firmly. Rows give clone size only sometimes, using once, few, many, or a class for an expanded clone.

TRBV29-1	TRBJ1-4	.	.	TGCAGCGTTGAAGGGACCGGGACTCAGAATGAAAAACTGTTTTTT	CSVEGTGTQNEKLFF
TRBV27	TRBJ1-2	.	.	TGTGCCAGCAGACTGGGTTCCTCAGGGTGGGACTATGGCTACACCTTC	CASRLGSSGWDYGYTF
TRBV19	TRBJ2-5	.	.	TGTGCCAGTAGTCCTCCGGGACTGGACGTGGAGACCCAGTACTTC	CASSPPGLDVETQYF
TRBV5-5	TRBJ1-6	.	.	TGTGCCAGCAGCTTGCGAGAGGTCCTCTATAATTCACCCCTCCACTTT	CASSLREVLYNSPLHF
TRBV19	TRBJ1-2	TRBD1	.	TGTGCCAGTACCGAACCAGGGGGCGCAGGGGGAAATGGCTACACCTTC	CASTEPGGAGGNGYTF
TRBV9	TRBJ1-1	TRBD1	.	TGTGCCAGCAGCGTCGGGCAGGGGGCCTTCGTGGACACTGAAGCTTTCTTT	CASSVGQGAFVDTEAFF
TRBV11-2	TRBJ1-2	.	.	TGTGCCAGCAACCGGGGGGCAGGGGCCCATGGCTACACCTTC	CASNRGAGAHGYTF
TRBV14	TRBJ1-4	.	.	TGTGCCAGCAGCTCTATACTGGGCAGCTCGGGGGAAAAACTGTTTTTT	CASSSILGSSGEKLFF
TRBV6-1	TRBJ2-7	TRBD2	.	TGTGCCAGCAGTGATCGCGCTAGCGGGGGATTACTAGCCTACGAGCAGTACTTC	CASSDRASGGLLAYEQYF
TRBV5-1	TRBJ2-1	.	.	TGCGCCAGCAGCTTGGGGCCCAGCTCCTACAATGAGCAGTTCTTC	CASSLGPSSYNEQFF
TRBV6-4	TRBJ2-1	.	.	TGTGCCAGCAGTGTATATCGGGGAAGCTCCTACAATGAGCAGTTCTTC	CASSVYRGSSYNEQFF
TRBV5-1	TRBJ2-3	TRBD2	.	TGCGCCAGCAGCTTGGGACTAGCCACAGATACGCAGTATTTT	CASSLGLATDTQYF
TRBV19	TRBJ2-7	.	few	TGTGCCAGTAGTGGAACAGGTCCCTACGAGCAGTACTTC	CASSGTGPYEQYF
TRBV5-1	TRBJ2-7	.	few	TGCGCCAGCAGCTTGCAGGGTTCCTACGAGCAGTACTTC	CASSLQGSYEQYF
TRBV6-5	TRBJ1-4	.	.	TGTGCCAGCAAACAACGGGTACGGTATGAAAAACTGTTTTTT	CASKQRVRYEKLFF
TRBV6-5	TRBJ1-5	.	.	TGTGCCAGCAGTTCCACAGGGTACAATCAGCCCCAGCATTTT	CASSSTGYNQPQHF
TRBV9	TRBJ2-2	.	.	TGTGCCAGCAGCGGGGCCGGGGCGAACACCGGGGAGCTGTTTTTT	CASSGAGANTGELFF
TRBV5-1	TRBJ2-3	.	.	TGCGCCAGCAGCTGGGGCGGAGGGGGCACAGATACGCAGTATTTT	CASSWGGGGTDTQYF